Below, one T cell receptor (beta chain) is given with its context. No antigen is known for it. Qualities for individual bases were not recorded, and no much larger clone is one base off. The source of the sample is a study of T cells in Graves' hyperthyroidism and ophthalmopathy (dated by TCRdb to between 2017 and 2020). Study-level background: Peripheral blood samples were taken at the time of initial diagnosis, prior to any treatment. TCR V-J signatures able to tell the groups apart were searched for in a discovery cohort of around 95 patients, of whom over 40 had Graves' ophthalmopathy and around 57 had stable Graves' hyperthyroidism. An independent validation cohort of 18 to 20 hyperthyroidism patients and 17 patients who later progressed to ophthalmopathy tested prospective prediction of ophthalmopathy. The approximately 90 discovery patients were divided at random into training and test sets in a 7:3 ratio. In addition, the study compared T-cell repertoires in thyroid tissue and in blood from five to seven Graves' hyperthyroidism patients. After sampling, hyperthyroidism patients received methimazole starting at 30 mg daily, and ophthalmopathy patients received high-dose intravenous methylprednisolone. According to the paper, TCR Vbeta CDR3 sequencing was carried out on 120 to 150 peripheral blood samples, which came from 40 to 45 ophthalmopathy, under 85 hyperthyroidism and roughly 17 progressor patients. What the authors observed across the whole study: Sample size was not statistically predetermined, and investigators were not blinded to group allocation. In validation, progression to ophthalmopathy was predicted by the model with 70.59% sensitivity and under 85% specificity, a median of roughly 6.4 months before onset. Ophthalmopathy was separated from stable hyperthyroidism by a 13 V-J signature model, with 87.88% sensitivity and 81% to 82% specificity obtained in cross-validation and 80%/75% obtained in testing. Most expanded thyroid clonotypes (frequency above 0.001) were also detected in blood, a finding suggesting that blood repertoires may reflect thyroid immune responses.

Stable Graves' hyperthyroidism was defined as the absence of progression to ophthalmopathy over 18 months of follow-up. Hyperthyroidism patients were newly diagnosed, had a disease duration of under 2 months, and were aged 18 to 65 years. Any patient with an uncontrolled infection, another autoimmune disease, pregnancy or lactation was excluded. Diagnoses relied on clinical symptoms, serum thyroxine and TRAb, thyroid ultrasound and orbital computed tomography. Ficoll-Paque density gradient centrifugation was used to isolate PBMCs from around 10 ml of fresh peripheral blood. Total RNA was extracted with Trizol reagent, and quality was checked on an Agilent 2100 Bioanalyzer. The junction carries 15 bases between V and J, which are trimmed by 4 bases and 12 bases respectively. CDR1 is given as MNHEY and CDR2 as SMNVEV, both from the germline V gene (reference sequence). CDR3 length: 12 amino acids, cysteine to phenylalanine. Solely the CDR3 DNA is kept, with 36 bases framed from the first base.

TCR beta CDR3 regions were amplified from RNA transcripts. A first-round RT-PCR of the TCR CDR3 used the HTBI primer set with the Qiagen OneStep RT-PCR kit. A second multiplex PCR round built the libraries, followed by size selection and purification. The libraries were sequenced on an Illumina HiSeq2000 using paired-end 100 bp reads. From the authors' description of their analysis: SOAPnuke was used to process the raw data, with reads discarded if the reads contained adapters or uncalled bases, had a mean Phred below 15, or lacked an exact constant-primer or identifier match. High-quality paired reads were merged with COPE v1.2.5, and unique nucleotide sequences were defined as clonotypes. Clonotypes were aligned to IMGT TRBV, TRBD and TRBJ reference segments using MiTCR v1.1. Analysis was restricted to V-J combinations with a frequency above 0.0001, which covered just over 98% of repertoires. A TCS score was defined as the ratio of F50 (clonal expansion) to E x V (chaos), with BLOSUM62-based TCRdist applied between CDR3 peptides within each V-J. Welch's t-statistics and random forest reduced 500 to 550 V-J features to 13, which were used in a naive Bayes classifier (R e1071). The public sequencing data were trimmed at Q25 with fastp and processed into clonotypes with MiXCR by TCRdb, which kept only in-frame beta chains. Rows with one shared CDR3 protein collapse into an entry with the most common genes and DNA. These V and J calls rely on TCRdb rather than the paper's analysis. The sample table shows some 460,000 distinct CDR3 sequences, and approximately 15% are seen once. 13% to 15% of the sample is held by the ten biggest clonotypes.

This sequence uses TRBV27 and TRBJ1-2; too little of a D gene remains to name it. This clonotype was obtained from a woman younger than 35 with Graves' hyperthyroidism. Sample: blood. The base sequence is TGTGCCAGCAGTTCGCCGGTCGGCGGCCACACCTTC. Its translation reads: CASSSPVGGHTF.